The present T cell receptor (beta chain) was sequenced within a study of blood T cells in healthy people across ages. This clonotype was seen a few times. Its antigen is unknown. With V trimmed by 0 bases and J by 5 bases, 4 bases remained unmatched. Germline CDR1 LGHNA, CDR2 YNFKEQ. The CDR3 sequence is 16 residues long. Overall study findings and caveats: Diversity of TCR beta per million T cells declined in a roughly linear way with age.

The second PCR ran about 6 to 12 cycles with a sample-barcoded 5' primer and J-beta primers. TCRdb re-called the 5' RACE reads with MiXCR, one entry per CDR3 protein. The sample consists of 850,000 to 1,000,000 distinct CDR3 sequences, around 49% of them appearing once. This sequence joins TRBV4-2 and TRBJ2-7, with 13 nucleotides matching TRBD2. Sequencing was carried out using blood. This TCR derives from a man younger than 40 in good health. CDR3 nucleotide sequence: TGTGCCAGCAGCCAAGAACTAGCGGGGGGGCCCCACGAGCAGTACTTC. It translates to CASSQELAGGPHEQYF.